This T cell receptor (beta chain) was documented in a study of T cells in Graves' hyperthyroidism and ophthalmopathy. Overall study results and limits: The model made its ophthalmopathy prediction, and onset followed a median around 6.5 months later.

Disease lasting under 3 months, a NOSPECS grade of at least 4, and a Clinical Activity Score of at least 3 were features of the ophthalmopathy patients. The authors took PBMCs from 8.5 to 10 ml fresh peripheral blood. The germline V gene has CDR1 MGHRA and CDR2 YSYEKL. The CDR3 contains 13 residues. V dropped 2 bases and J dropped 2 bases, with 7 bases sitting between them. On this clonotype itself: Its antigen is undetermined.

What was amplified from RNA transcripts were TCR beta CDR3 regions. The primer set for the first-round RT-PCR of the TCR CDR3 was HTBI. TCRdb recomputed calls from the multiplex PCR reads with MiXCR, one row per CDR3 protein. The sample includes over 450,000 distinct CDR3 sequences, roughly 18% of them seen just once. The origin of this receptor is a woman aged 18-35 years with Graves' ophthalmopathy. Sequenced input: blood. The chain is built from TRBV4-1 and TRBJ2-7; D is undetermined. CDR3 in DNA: TGCGCCAGCAGCCAATTCCAGGCCTACGAGCAGTACTTC. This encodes CASSQFQAYEQYF.